A selection of T cell receptor beta chains follows, all from one sample in a study of CD8+ T cells in alopecia areata. Method: immunoSEQ multiplex PCR; TCRdb's copy keeps in-frame clones and lacks some. The data contain under 250,000 clones, about 56% of them singletons. Sequencing was carried out using CD8+ T cells sorted from blood. Receptors were obtained from a human donor in good health. The CDR3 runs from the conserved cysteine through the conserved F or W. D genes are given only for firm matches. Not all rows give a size; the values are once, few, many and, for expanded clones, a class.

CDR3nt,CDR3aa,d_gene,abundance,v_gene,j_gene
TGTGCCTGGAACATCCACGGGACAGTCAACACTGAAGCTTTCTTT,CAWNIHGTVNTEAFF,TRBD1,-,TRBV30,TRBJ1-1
TGTGCCAGCAGCTTGGGGGAGTGGTACGAGCAGTACTTC,CASSLGEWYEQYF,-,-,TRBV11-3,TRBJ2-7
TGTGCCAGCAGCTTAGAATCTCCGAATGTCCAGCCCCAGCATTTT,CASSLESPNVQPQHF,-,-,TRBV7-9,TRBJ1-5
TGTGCCAGCAGCGTAGCTTTAACAACTTCTTCCTATGGCTACACCTTC,CASSVALTTSSYGYTF,-,-,TRBV9,TRBJ1-2
TGTGCCAGTAGTACGTTCCGGGACAGGGCTTCCCCTGAAGCTTTCTTT,CASSTFRDRASPEAFF,TRBD1,-,TRBV19,TRBJ1-1
TGTGCCAGCAGTGTATCACAGGGGGAGTCTGAAGCTTTCTTT,CASSVSQGESEAFF,TRBD1,few,TRBV6-1,TRBJ1-1
TGTGCCAGCAGCTTTACCTTCAGGGGTCATCAGCCCCAGCATTTT,CASSFTFRGHQPQHF,-,-,TRBV27,TRBJ1-5
TGTGCCAGCAGCCCCGGGACGTTTGCCTACGAGCAGTACTTC,CASSPGTFAYEQYF,-,-,TRBV6-5,TRBJ2-7
TGTGCCAGCAGTGCGGAAAGCGGGGGGGCTTCGGAGACCCAGTACTTC,CASSAESGGASETQYF,TRBD2,-,TRBV6-1,TRBJ2-5
TGTGCCAGCAGTTTACAGGCGAGCCGGGCATACGAGCAGTACTTC,CASSLQASRAYEQYF,-,few,TRBV27,TRBJ2-7
TGCAGCCCCGGACTTCCGAACACTGAAGCTTTCTTT,CSPGLPNTEAFF,-,-,TRBV29-1,TRBJ1-1
TGCAGCGTTTACCGTCAGTTGCAAGAGACCCAGTACTTC,CSVYRQLQETQYF,-,few,TRBV29-1,TRBJ2-5
TGTGCCAGCAGTCCGGGGTGGGGTGAAGCTTTCTTT,CASSPGWGEAFF,-,-,TRBV27,TRBJ1-1
TGTGCCAGCAGCGCGACAGAGAACACTGAAGCTTTCTTT,CASSATENTEAFF,-,-,TRBV7-9,TRBJ1-1
TGTGCCGGTTTAGCGGGGGACTACAATGAGCAGTTCTTC,CAGLAGDYNEQFF,TRBD2,-,TRBV30,TRBJ2-1
TGTGCCAGCAGTCCTACAGGTCTCTATGGCTACACCTTC,CASSPTGLYGYTF,-,-,TRBV27,TRBJ1-2
TGCAGCGTTGTAGAGTATGGGGTCAAAGAGACCCAGTACTTC,CSVVEYGVKETQYF,-,few,TRBV29-1,TRBJ2-5
TGTGCCACGCAGGGGGCTGACTATGGCTACACCTTC,CATQGADYGYTF,TRBD1,-,TRBV15,TRBJ1-2
TGCGCCAGCAGCCCTGTCCTTAGTGGTACTGAAGCTTTCTTT,CASSPVLSGTEAFF,-,-,TRBV4-1,TRBJ1-1
TGTGCCAGCAGCTTAGGAGTAACAGCCCGACCGAACTATGGCTACACCTTC,CASSLGVTARPNYGYTF,-,-,TRBV7-8,TRBJ1-2
TGTGCCAGTCACCAAACAGATCCCGGCTACACCTTC,CASHQTDPGYTF,-,-,TRBV19,TRBJ1-2
TGTGCCAGCAGATCCGGGTCTATCACAGATACGCAGTATTTT,CASRSGSITDTQYF,-,-,TRBV27,TRBJ2-3
TGCAGCGTTGAAGATCGCGGGGGACCCAATGAGCAGTTCTTC,CSVEDRGGPNEQFF,TRBD2,few,TRBV29-1,TRBJ2-1
TGTGCCAGCAGCTTGTTCACAGCTAACTATGGCTACACCTTC,CASSLFTANYGYTF,-,few,TRBV5-5,TRBJ1-2
TGCGCCAGCAGCGCCGGGGCCCTGCCTAACACTGAAGCTTTCTTT,CASSAGALPNTEAFF,-,-,TRBV5-1,TRBJ1-1
TGTGCCAGCAGTGAGCTAGCGGGGGATACCGGCACAGATACGCAGTATTTT,CASSELAGDTGTDTQYF,TRBD2,-,TRBV2,TRBJ2-3
TGTGCCAGCAGTTACCTCGCTGGGGCCAACGTCCTGACTTTC,CASSYLAGANVLTF,-,few,TRBV6-5,TRBJ2-6
TGCAGCGCTCTAGCGACAGGGGGCACTGAAGCTTTCTTT,CSALATGGTEAFF,TRBD1,once,TRBV29-1,TRBJ1-1
TGTGCCAGCAGCCAACTAGCGGGCCTTTACGAGCAGTACTTC,CASSQLAGLYEQYF,TRBD2,-,TRBV7-2,TRBJ2-7
TGTGCCAGCAGCGAGTCTAGCCTTGTCGGGGGGTCCCACAATGAGCAGTTCTTC,CASSESSLVGGSHNEQFF,TRBD2,-,TRBV2,TRBJ2-1
TGTGCCAGCAGCTTGGGTAACCGACAGGCCGAGCAGTACTTC,CASSLGNRQAEQYF,-,-,TRBV5-6,TRBJ2-7
TGTGCCAGCCGCGCCGGTAATACGCAGTATTTT,CASRAGNTQYF,-,-,TRBV27,TRBJ2-3
TGTGCCAGCAGCCCCGGGGGGAACTATGGCTACACCTTC,CASSPGGNYGYTF,-,-,TRBV5-4,TRBJ1-2
TGCGCCAGCAGCCACGGCCAGGGAAAACTGTTTTTT,CASSHGQGKLFF,-,once,TRBV4-1,TRBJ1-4
TGCAGCGTTGAGCTACTAGCGGGGGCAGATACGCAGTATTTT,CSVELLAGADTQYF,TRBD2,-,TRBV29-1,TRBJ2-3
TGTGCCAGCAGCCTCCCAGCCGCAGATACGCAGTATTTT,CASSLPAADTQYF,-,-,TRBV5-6,TRBJ2-3
TGTGCCAGCAGCCAAGAAGACGACCACCACCTCTCTGGGGCCAACGTCCTGACTTTC,CASSQEDDHHLSGANVLTF,-,once,TRBV14,TRBJ2-6
TGTTCCAGCAGCCGGTCAGATACGCAGTATTTT,CSSSRSDTQYF,-,-,TRBV9,TRBJ2-3
TGCGCCAGCAGCTCGAGAGAGGGGCCCGCAGAGACCCAGTACTTC,CASSSREGPAETQYF,-,-,TRBV4-1,TRBJ2-5
TGTGCCAGTAGTATGGGGGGTATTCCACCCTACGAGCAGTACTTC,CASSMGGIPPYEQYF,-,-,TRBV19,TRBJ2-7
TGTGCCAGCAGCAAACTCGAGCAGTACTTC,CASSKLEQYF,-,-,TRBV21-1,TRBJ2-7
TGTGCCAGCAGCCAAGAACGGGCAGGGTTAGCAGCTTTCTTT,CASSQERAGLAAFF,-,-,TRBV14,TRBJ1-1
TGTGCCAGCAGTTACGGGCGGGGGGGCTATGGCTACACCTTC,CASSYGRGGYGYTF,-,once,TRBV6-5,TRBJ1-2
TGTGCCAGCAGCTCCCGAAGACCTACAGATACGCAGTATTTT,CASSSRRPTDTQYF,-,-,TRBV13,TRBJ2-3
TGTGCCAGCAGCCCCCGGACAGCCGAAGCTTTCTTT,CASSPRTAEAFF,-,-,TRBV9,TRBJ1-1
TGTGCCAGCAGCGTAGGGCAGAGTCGCAATCAGCCCCAGCATTTT,CASSVGQSRNQPQHF,-,-,TRBV9,TRBJ1-5
TGTGCCAGCAGCCAAAGGGACAGCTCCTACGAGCAGTACTTC,CASSQRDSSYEQYF,TRBD1,few,TRBV7-9,TRBJ2-7
TGTGCCAGCAGGGAGACCCAGTACTTC,CASRETQYF,-,-,TRBV7-2,TRBJ2-5
TGCGCCAGCAGCCTCGGACTAGCGGGGGAGTTCTCAGATACGCAGTATTTT,CASSLGLAGEFSDTQYF,TRBD2,-,TRBV5-1,TRBJ2-3
TGTGCCTGGAGTGGGGGGCCCGAGCAGTACTTC,CAWSGGPEQYF,-,-,TRBV30,TRBJ2-7
TGCAGCGTTGAAGCTCTTGTAGCGGGAGTTCACAATGAGCAGTTCTTC,CSVEALVAGVHNEQFF,TRBD2,-,TRBV29-1,TRBJ2-1
TGTGCCAGCAGTGAATACGGGACAGTCGGAGAATTTCAGCCCCAGCATTTT,CASSEYGTVGEFQPQHF,TRBD1,-,TRBV6-1,TRBJ1-5
TGTGCCAGCAGCATGCTACAGGGCCCAAGTCAGCCCCAGCATTTT,CASSMLQGPSQPQHF,-,many,TRBV11-2,TRBJ1-5
TGTGCCAGCAGCCCCCTGCGGGGGGGCGGTGAGACCCAGTACTTC,CASSPLRGGGETQYF,TRBD2,few,TRBV7-2,TRBJ2-5
TGTGCCAGCAGCGTAGGAAGCGGGGGGGCTTACGAGCAGTACTTC,CASSVGSGGAYEQYF,TRBD2,-,TRBV9,TRBJ2-7
TGTTCACGGATCCAGGGGGACAACAATGAGCAGTTCTTC,CSRIQGDNNEQFF,TRBD1,-,TRBV30,TRBJ2-1
TGTGCCAGCAGTTCCACAGAGGCCAAAAACATTCAGTACTTC,CASSSTEAKNIQYF,-,-,TRBV28,TRBJ2-4
TGTGCCAGCAGTGCTCAGAAAGAGCAGTACTTC,CASSAQKEQYF,-,-,TRBV25-1,TRBJ2-7
TGCGCCAGCAGCCTAGCGGGGAATAGCAATCAGCCCCAGCATTTT,CASSLAGNSNQPQHF,-,-,TRBV4-1,TRBJ1-5